This TCR beta chain was sequenced in a study of blood T cell repertoires in COVID-19. Everyone who took part was roughly 18 to 89 years old, and they came from about two dozen US areas. Which cohort a participant joined came from the clinical history participants gave. All recovered Cohort 3 donors got two negative PCRs, got clearance, or saw symptom resolution. The germline V gene has CDR1 SGHAT and CDR2 FQNNGV. The CDR3 is 16 residues long. V lost 4 bases, J lost 0 bases, and 15 bases lay in between. Methods used by the authors: Estimation of nucleated cell counts was performed using reference gene primer amplification. TCRdb's copy holds only in-frame clones and misses some; the assay was immunoSEQ multiplex PCR. V, J and clone size are those of that table, while D and trimming were read from the DNA. The table has about 230,000 clones, over 75% seen once.

V gene TRBV11-2 combines with J gene TRBJ1-1; TRBD1 might be the D (6 bases). This clonotype originated in a man between 18 and 35 years old who had recovered from COVID-19. Source material: PBMCs or T cells enriched from blood (not recorded which). CDR3 bases: TGTGCCAGCAGCTCCTACCTGGGGGACATGAACACTGAAGCTTTCTTT. It is translated as CASSSYLGDMNTEAFF.